The 9 T cell receptor beta chains below all came from one sample that was sequenced in a study of CD8+ T cells in alopecia areata. cDNA prepared by RNA extraction and subsequent reverse transcription served as the template for sequencing. TCRdb's copy holds only in-frame clones and misses some; the assay was immunoSEQ multiplex PCR. The sample lists approximately 140,000 clones, 75% to 90% seen once, with about 16% in the top ten. The sequencing here drew on CD8+ T cells sorted from blood, taken at week 0. The receptors were gathered from a human donor with alopecia areata.

This rearrangement joins TRBV4-1 to TRBJ2-7; a weak D match, TRBD2 (5 bases). Trimming removed 0 bases at V and 4 bases at J, with 13 bases between. The CDR3 has 15 amino acids. From germline, CDR1 is MGHRA and CDR2 YSYEKL. Here the CDR3 DNA reads TGCGCCAGCAGCCAAGAGACGGGATCTATATACGAGCAGTACTTC. This translates into CASSQETGSIYEQYF.

The chain uses TRBV29-1 and TRBJ2-2; 11 positions agree with TRBD2. Per the germline V gene, CDR1 is SQVTM and CDR2 is ANQGSEA. The trim removed 8 bases at V and 5 bases at J, leaving 4 bases unmatched. The length of the CDR3 is 13 residues. CDR3 residues: CSTRTSGTGELFF. CDR3 DNA: TGCAGCACACGGACTAGCGGGACCGGGGAGCTGTTTTTT.

The chain links TRBV7-2 to TRBJ1-1; D perhaps matches TRBD1 (5 bases). The CDR3 totals 15 residues. The germline gives CDR1 SGHTA, CDR2 FQGNSA. Trimming pared 5 bases from V and 5 bases from J, leaving 18 bases between. The CDR3 sequence is CASSRYKGVGTEAFF. The CDR3 DNA sequence: TGTGCCAGCAGCCGCTACAAAGGGGTAGGGACTGAAGCTTTCTTT.

The chain joins TRBV9 to TRBJ2-3; D unresolved. Deletions cut 5 bases from V and 6 bases from J, with 13 bases between. The CDR3 loop spans 13 amino acids. Germline V gives CDR1 SGDLS, CDR2 YYNGEE. The CDR3 reads CASRTLGSDTQYF. CDR3 in DNA: TGTGCCAGCAGAACCCTAGGTTCCGATACGCAGTATTTT.

The table lists this clone with a count of one. The gene calls are TRBV29-1 and TRBJ2-1; 7 bases are a match to TRBD1. V lost 7 bases, J lost 5 bases, and 8 bases stayed unmatched. The CDR3 has 13 residues. The germline V gene has CDR1 SQVTM and CDR2 ANQGSEA. CDR3 sequence (DNA): TGCAGCGGAGACAGGGATGTGAACAATGAGCAGTTCTTC. It is translated as CSGDRDVNNEQFF.

This clone appeared a few times. DNA of the CDR3: TGTGCCAGCAGCTTCTCAGTGAACACTGAAGCTTTCTTT. Residues: CASSFSVNTEAFF. The chain recombines TRBV13 with TRBJ1-1, with no clear D. Germline-derived CDR1 and CDR2 are PRHDT and FYEKMQ (reference sequence). V was clipped by 3 bases and J by 0 bases, with 5 bases between them. The CDR3 is 13 amino acids.

The V and J genes are TRBV19 and TRBJ2-3; D is ambiguous. The V end was cut by 1 base, the J end by 2 bases, with 10 bases between. Per the germline V gene, CDR1 is LNHDA and CDR2 is SQIVND (reference sequence). The CDR3 covers 15 residues. The CDR3 DNA follows: TGTGCCAGTAGTATAGCCGGGCTATACACAGATACGCAGTATTTT. It specifies CASSIAGLYTDTQYF.

This rearrangement joins TRBV6-6 to TRBJ2-1, with 14 bases lining up with TRBD2. V trimming: 6 bases; J trimming: 8 bases; junction bases outside the gene matches: 6. The CDR3 covers 15 residues. Germline assignment: CDR1 MNHNY and CDR2 SVGAGI (reference sequence). CDR3 residues: CASRRLAGGGDEQFF. CDR3 nucleotides: TGTGCCAGCAGGAGACTAGCGGGGGGGGGCGATGAGCAGTTCTTC.

The chain recombines TRBV13 with TRBJ2-7; D might be TRBD2 (6 bases). The CDR3 is 14 residues long. Germline CDR1 is PRHDT and CDR2 is FYEKMQ (reference sequence). V lost 8 bases and J 0 bases, leaving 14 bases between the germline ends. CDR3 residues: CASGPGGGSYEQYF. DNA of the CDR3: TGTGCCAGCGGCCCCGGGGGAGGCTCCTACGAGCAGTACTTC. Using reference TRBV13 and TRBJ2-7 for the parts outside the CDR3, the full variable domain is AAGVIQSPRHLIKEKRETATLKCYPIPRHDTVYWYQQGPGQDPQFLISFYEKMQSDKGSIPDRFSAQQFSDYHSELNMSSLELGDSALYFCASGPGGGSYEQYFGPGTRLTVT.